This TCR beta chain was identified in a study of T cell repertoires in aging, cancer and after chemotherapy. Study in general: Over several months to years, re-sampled healthy donor repertoires clearly shared clones.

Study-wide findings and caveats: In each cancer cohort, median generation probability increased across chemotherapy, suggesting thymic output rebounded. Untreated cancer patients had significantly lower blood TCR diversity than age-matched healthy donors.

This CDR3 comprises 15 residues. Looked up from germline, CDR1 is SGHNT and CDR2 is YYREEE (reference sequence). V was clipped by 5 bases and J by 10 bases; unmatched bases: 17. The template was genomic DNA from peripheral blood, not RNA. TRB rearrangements spanning V, D and J were amplified using mixed TRB-A/B primers. TCRdb redid the calling of the multiplex PCR reads with MiXCR, one entry per CDR3 protein. Of some 2,000 distinct CDR3 sequences listed, around a quarter are singletons. Of note for this clonotype: The antigen is not known.

The clonotype originates from a human donor in good health. The specimen sequenced was blood. The genes are TRBV5-4 and TRBJ1-1; TRBD1 agrees at 7 bases. This CDR3 reads CASSFSPGQVLSAFF. The CDR3 DNA reads TGTGCCAGCAGTTTTTCTCCAGGACAGGTTTTATCAGCTTTCTTT.